This TCR beta chain is drawn from a study of blood T cell repertoires in COVID-19. Source study methods: Reference gene primer amplification yielded estimated nucleated cell counts. Profiling relied on immunoSEQ multiplex PCR, and the TCRdb table lists in-frame clones only, not all of them. V, J and clone size are those of that table, while D and trimming were read from the DNA. This sample has 250,000 to 350,000 clones, with roughly 86% found just once. The length of the CDR3 is 13 residues. Germline CDR1 reads MNHEY; CDR2 reads SVGEGT. V gave up 6 bases and J gave up 9 bases, with 17 bases separating them.

Specimen: peripheral blood. This receptor was obtained from a woman aged 45-65 years who had recovered from COVID-19. J is TRBJ1-2 and V is TRBV6-2 or TRBV6-3; D may be TRBD1 (6 bases). The CDR3 sequence: CASSRDTSGSYTF. The DNA of the CDR3 is TGTGCCAGCAGCCGGGACACCTCAGGGAGCTACACCTTC.